This TCR beta chain was retrieved from a study of T-cell memory formation after mild COVID-19. Study in general: The TCR clusters were mostly specific to one donor.

CDR3 length equals 14 residues. CDR1 is LNHNV, CDR2 YYDKDF, per germline (reference sequence). The V gene end was trimmed by 3 bases and the J gene end by 8 bases; junction bases not matched to a gene: 8. Amplification by 5'RACE using constant-segment primers produced TCR alpha and TCR beta cDNA libraries that carried sample barcodes and UMIs. TCRdb called the 5' RACE reads again in MiXCR, with one record for every CDR3 protein. This sample has about half a million distinct CDR3 sequences; about 20% occur once, and the top ten carry 9% to 15%. The sample consisted of PBMCs or a T cell subset sorted from them (not recorded which). This TCR came from an adult woman who had mild COVID-19 (a few samples of this study predate the infection). Cell type and time point are not known. This chain links TRBV15 with TRBJ1-2; 8 bases are a match to TRBD1. The CDR3, as DNA: TGTGCCACCAGCAGCCTAAAGACAGGGGTAGGCTACACCTTC. It specifies CATSSLKTGVGYTF.